This is a list of T cell receptor beta chains from one sample in a study of blood T cell repertoires in COVID-19. Repertoires were generated with immunoSEQ multiplex PCR, while TCRdb's copy carries only in-frame clones and drops some. The profile shows about 190,000 clones, 80% to 85% of them singletons. Material: peripheral blood. These receptors were obtained from a woman aged 25 to 45 with acute or convalescent COVID-19. CDR3s include the opening cysteine and the closing phenylalanine or tryptophan. Fields, in order: clone size, CDR3 length, D gene, V gene, J gene, CDR3 protein, CDR3 DNA. A D gene is named only where the DNA matches it firmly. Clone size is shown for a subset of rows, as once, few, many or a class of expanded clone.

clone size: NA; CDR3 length: 13; D gene: NA; V gene: TRBV19; J gene: TRBJ1-1; CDR3 protein: CASSIQGTGEAFF; CDR3 DNA: TGTGCCAGTAGTATACAGGGCACAGGGGAAGCTTTCTTT
clone size: NA; CDR3 length: 17; D gene: TRBD2; V gene: TRBV28; J gene: TRBJ2-5; CDR3 protein: CASSLLGLAGVTETQYF; CDR3 DNA: TGTGCCAGCAGTTTACTGGGACTAGCGGGAGTCACAGAGACCCAGTACTTC
clone size: once; CDR3 length: 17; D gene: NA; V gene: TRBV4-3; J gene: TRBJ2-3; CDR3 protein: CASSQDSLNPSTDTQYF; CDR3 DNA: TGCGCCAGCAGCCAAGATTCCTTAAATCCTAGCACAGATACGCAGTATTTT
clone size: NA; CDR3 length: 17; D gene: TRBD1; V gene: TRBV7-8; J gene: TRBJ1-2; CDR3 protein: CASSSNYRGAGKYGYTF; CDR3 DNA: TGTGCCAGCAGCTCAAACTACAGGGGCGCGGGGAAATATGGCTACACCTTC
clone size: NA; CDR3 length: 14; D gene: NA; V gene: TRBV28; J gene: TRBJ1-2; CDR3 protein: CASTRGGGNYGYTF; CDR3 DNA: TGTGCCAGCACCCGCGGGGGGGGGAACTATGGCTACACCTTC
clone size: few; CDR3 length: 13; D gene: NA; V gene: TRBV6-5; J gene: TRBJ2-7; CDR3 protein: CASSYSRDYEQYF; CDR3 DNA: TGTGCCAGCAGTTACTCCAGGGACTACGAGCAGTACTTC
clone size: NA; CDR3 length: 15; D gene: NA; V gene: TRBV7-9; J gene: TRBJ2-3; CDR3 protein: CASSQFRRGADTQYF; CDR3 DNA: TGTGCCAGCAGCCAGTTCCGCCGGGGGGCGGATACGCAGTATTTT
clone size: NA; CDR3 length: 14; D gene: TRBD2; V gene: TRBV2; J gene: TRBJ2-3; CDR3 protein: CASNPSGGPDTQYF; CDR3 DNA: TGTGCCAGCAACCCTAGCGGGGGTCCAGATACGCAGTATTTT
clone size: NA; CDR3 length: 16; D gene: TRBD2; V gene: TRBV10-3; J gene: TRBJ2-3; CDR3 protein: CAISESASGSTDTQYF; CDR3 DNA: TGTGCCATCAGTGAGTCGGCTAGCGGGAGCACAGATACGCAGTATTTT
clone size: NA; CDR3 length: 19; D gene: NA; V gene: TRBV16; J gene: TRBJ1-2; CDR3 protein: CASSQLRGKTGARDYGYTF; CDR3 DNA: TGTGCCAGCAGCCAATTAAGGGGAAAAACTGGAGCAAGAGACTATGGCTACACCTTC
clone size: NA; CDR3 length: 15; D gene: NA; V gene: TRBV27; J gene: TRBJ2-7; CDR3 protein: CASSLGLDNPYEQYF; CDR3 DNA: TGTGCCAGCAGTTTAGGCCTCGACAACCCCTACGAGCAGTACTTC